The rows below give T cell receptor beta chains drawn from one sample of a study of T cells in Graves' hyperthyroidism and ophthalmopathy. TCRdb redid the calling of the multiplex PCR reads with MiXCR, one entry per CDR3 protein. The sample gives some 400,000 distinct CDR3 sequences, approximately 15% of which show up once; about 11% is in the top ten. Sequencing input: blood. The receptors originated from a woman aged 60-75 years with Graves' hyperthyroidism. The CDR3 runs from the conserved cysteine through the conserved F or W. The order of the fields is D gene, V gene, clone size, J gene, CDR3 DNA, CDR3 protein. The D gene is left open where the match is weak. Expanded clones get a size class; other rows say once, few or many, or leave the size out.

D gene: TRBD2
V gene: TRBV9
clone size: -
J gene: TRBJ2-7
CDR3 DNA: TGTGTCAGCAGCCTGACTAGCGGAAACGAGCAGTACTTC
CDR3 protein: CVSSLTSGNEQYF

D gene: TRBD2
V gene: TRBV20-1
clone size: -
J gene: TRBJ2-5
CDR3 DNA: TGCAGTGCTAGACTGGCTAGCGGACACCAAGAGACCCAGTACTTC
CDR3 protein: CSARLASGHQETQYF

D gene: TRBD2
V gene: TRBV7-9
clone size: many
J gene: TRBJ2-1
CDR3 DNA: TGTGCCAGCATGGAACTAGCGGACAATGAGCAGTTCTTC
CDR3 protein: CASMELADNEQFF

D gene: TRBD1
V gene: TRBV15
clone size: few
J gene: TRBJ1-2
CDR3 DNA: TGTGCCACCAGCAGAGATAGGCCGGGACAGACCCCCTATGGCTACACCTTC
CDR3 protein: CATSRDRPGQTPYGYTF

D gene: -
V gene: TRBV5-1
clone size: many
J gene: TRBJ2-3
CDR3 DNA: TGCGCCAGCAGCTCGGGGATTGGCACAGATACGCAGTATTTT
CDR3 protein: CASSSGIGTDTQYF

D gene: -
V gene: TRBV7-2
clone size: many
J gene: TRBJ2-3
CDR3 DNA: TGTGCCAGCAGCTCCCTAACCCCCAGATTCCGTACAGATACGCAGTATTTT
CDR3 protein: CASSSLTPRFRTDTQYF

D gene: -
V gene: TRBV30
clone size: -
J gene: TRBJ2-5
CDR3 DNA: TGTGCCTGGAGCTCGGACTCGCGGCAAGAGACCCAGTACTTC
CDR3 protein: CAWSSDSRQETQYF

D gene: -
V gene: TRBV5-5
clone size: many
J gene: TRBJ1-5
CDR3 DNA: TGTGCCAGCAGCCTGAACAGGGATCAGCCCCAGCATTTT
CDR3 protein: CASSLNRDQPQHF

D gene: TRBD2
V gene: TRBV19
clone size: -
J gene: TRBJ2-3
CDR3 DNA: TGTGCCAGTAGTATAGGGCGGGAGGGAACAGATACGCAGTATTTT
CDR3 protein: CASSIGREGTDTQYF

D gene: -
V gene: TRBV6-2/TRBV6-3
clone size: many
J gene: TRBJ1-1
CDR3 DNA: TGTGCCAGCAGTCGACCGGGACACTTGAACACTGAAGCTTTCTTT
CDR3 protein: CASSRPGHLNTEAFF

D gene: TRBD2
V gene: TRBV5-1
clone size: -
J gene: TRBJ2-7
CDR3 DNA: TGCGCCAGCAGCTTGGGGCCTCCCGGGACTAGCGGCAAATACGAGCAGTACTTC
CDR3 protein: CASSLGPPGTSGKYEQYF

D gene: -
V gene: TRBV7-9
clone size: many
J gene: TRBJ1-2
CDR3 DNA: TGTGCCAGCAGCTTAGGATTTAACCGCGAGGGCTACACCTTC
CDR3 protein: CASSLGFNREGYTF

D gene: -
V gene: TRBV3-1
clone size: -
J gene: TRBJ1-4
CDR3 DNA: TGTGCCAGCAGCCAAGTGAGTGAAAAACTGTTTTTT
CDR3 protein: CASSQVSEKLFF

D gene: -
V gene: TRBV6-1
clone size: many
J gene: TRBJ1-5
CDR3 DNA: TGTGCCAGCAGCGACAGCGATAGCAATCAGCCCCAGCATTTT
CDR3 protein: CASSDSDSNQPQHF

D gene: TRBD1
V gene: TRBV5-1
clone size: -
J gene: TRBJ2-7
CDR3 DNA: TGCGCCAGCAGCGGACAGGTTTCTGGCGAGCAGTACTTC
CDR3 protein: CASSGQVSGEQYF

D gene: -
V gene: TRBV10-2
clone size: many
J gene: TRBJ2-7
CDR3 DNA: TGCGCCAGCAGTGCCAAGGAAAGGTGGTACGAGCAGTACTTC
CDR3 protein: CASSAKERWYEQYF

D gene: -
V gene: TRBV7-2
clone size: many
J gene: TRBJ2-1
CDR3 DNA: TGTGCCAGCAGCTTAGGGGGCGCGTCCTACAATGAGCAGTTCTTC
CDR3 protein: CASSLGGASYNEQFF

D gene: -
V gene: TRBV6-1
clone size: few
J gene: TRBJ1-3
CDR3 DNA: TGTGCCAGTTTGGGGTCTGGAAACACCATATATTTT
CDR3 protein: CASLGSGNTIYF

D gene: -
V gene: TRBV20-1
clone size: many
J gene: TRBJ2-3
CDR3 DNA: TGCAGTGTTCCTATGGGCGGGCTGAAGTATTTT
CDR3 protein: CSVPMGGLKYF

D gene: -
V gene: TRBV18
clone size: -
J gene: TRBJ2-4
CDR3 DNA: TGTGCCAGCTCACCACCGGTCCCAGCTAGGGCCAAAAACATTCAGTACTTC
CDR3 protein: CASSPPVPARAKNIQYF